This T cell receptor (beta chain) was identified during a study of breast tumors, draining lymph nodes, adjacent tissues. Study results and caveats: The data were judged consistent with most tumor T cells coming from lymph node and expanding in tumor.

Breast cancer patients provided tissue from their axillary draining lymph nodes. Germline values: CDR1 LNHDA, CDR2 SQIVND (reference sequence). Trimming cost V 6 bases and J 3 bases, with 12 bases left between them. CDR3 length: 14 amino acids. This clonotype came up many times. Its cognate antigen is unknown. TCRdb independently ran MiXCR on the multiplex PCR reads; one entry per CDR3 protein. The sample lists 180,000 or so distinct CDR3 sequences; around a third were seen once. Sequencing input: axillary lymph node tissue. The clonotype comes from a female donor with breast cancer. Some clones in this sample may be carry-over from other donors' samples. The J gene is TRBJ1-5, the V gene TRBV19; D is possibly TRBD1 (5 bases). The CDR3 sequence: CASRGPYNNQPQHF. CDR3 coding DNA: TGTGCCAGTAGGGGGCCTTATAACAATCAGCCCCAGCATTTT.